This TCR beta chain was identified during a study of shared clonotypes between healthy human individuals. Assay: immunoSEQ multiplex PCR; the TCRdb copy retains only in-frame clones and omits some. Of about 1.1 million clones in the sample, about 80% were seen once. The CDR3 length is 11 residues. V lost 5 bases and J lost 2, with 3 bases in between. From germline, CDR1 is MNHNY and CDR2 SVGAGI (reference sequence). Worth noting for this clone: Other DNA sequences in the sample encode the same CDR3.

What was sequenced was memory CD4+ T cells from PBMCs. This sample's subset: CD45RA-negative fraction. The rearrangement links TRBV6-6 to TRBJ1-2; D uncertain. The source of this sequence is a man younger than 35 in good health. Some clones in this sample may be carry-over from other donors' samples. The CDR3 sequence is CASSLNYGYTF. The CDR3 bases are TGTGCCAGCAGTCTCAACTATGGCTACACCTTC.